These T cell receptor beta chains were read from a single sample in a study of response to subunit inactivated influenza vaccine. TCRdb recomputed calls from the RT-PCR reads with MiXCR, one row per CDR3 protein. Of about 500,000 distinct CDR3 sequences in the sample, about 15% were seen once. The sample here was CD4+ T cells sorted from PBMCs, taken about 23 months after vaccination. Every receptor here comes from a man in his fifties or sixties who received an inactivated influenza vaccine. The CDR3 runs from the conserved cysteine through the conserved F or W. The D gene is left open where the match is weak. Expanded clones are given a class, and other clones once, few, many or no size at all.

V: TRBV25-1
J: TRBJ1-5
D: .
size: few
DNA: TGTGCCAGCCGGGGGGCGGGGGGAAATCAGCCCCAGCATTTT
CDR3: CASRGAGGNQPQHF

V: TRBV27
J: TRBJ2-7
D: .
size: .
DNA: TGTGCCAGCAGTTCCATCCCGGACAGCGGCTACGAGCAGTACTTC
CDR3: CASSSIPDSGYEQYF

V: TRBV19
J: TRBJ1-2
D: .
size: .
DNA: TGTGCCAGTAGTATCGAGACGGGCTTGGGCTACACCTTC
CDR3: CASSIETGLGYTF

V: TRBV28
J: TRBJ2-3
D: .
size: many
DNA: TGTGCCAGCAGTTCACGGGGGTGGTTGGATACGCAGTATTTT
CDR3: CASSSRGWLDTQYF

V: TRBV7-9
J: TRBJ2-5
D: TRBD1
size: few
DNA: TGTGCCAGCAGCCCAGGGACAGGGGGCTTGTTGGAGACCCAGTACTTC
CDR3: CASSPGTGGLLETQYF

V: TRBV9
J: TRBJ2-4
D: .
size: .
DNA: TGTGCCAGCAGCATAGGGGTACGGGACATTCAGTACTTC
CDR3: CASSIGVRDIQYF

V: TRBV6-2/TRBV6-3
J: TRBJ2-7
D: .
size: .
DNA: TGTGCCAGCAGTTACTACAAATTTGAGGGACGGACCTACGAGCAGTACTTC
CDR3: CASSYYKFEGRTYEQYF

V: TRBV24-1
J: TRBJ2-1
D: .
size: .
DNA: TGTGCCACCAGTGATTTGCACCCGAGCTCCTACAATGAGCAGTTCTTC
CDR3: CATSDLHPSSYNEQFF

V: TRBV6-1
J: TRBJ2-5
D: TRBD1
size: few
DNA: TGTGCCAGCAGACCCGGGACAGGGGGCGGTGAGACCCAGTACTTC
CDR3: CASRPGTGGGETQYF

V: TRBV4-3
J: TRBJ2-7
D: .
size: .
DNA: TGCGCCAGCAGGCCTGGTTTTAAGACAGGTCTCTACGAGCAGTACTTC
CDR3: CASRPGFKTGLYEQYF

V: TRBV20-1
J: TRBJ2-5
D: TRBD2
size: many
DNA: TGCAGTGCTAGGGAAGCGGGGGGGCCGGAGACCCAGTACTTC
CDR3: CSAREAGGPETQYF

V: TRBV20-1
J: TRBJ1-2
D: TRBD1
size: .
DNA: TGCAGTGCTCGGGACAGGGTCGGGTATGGCTACACCTTC
CDR3: CSARDRVGYGYTF

V: TRBV14
J: TRBJ2-1
D: TRBD1
size: .
DNA: TGTGCCAGCAGCCAGGAGGACAGGCGGCAGTTCTTC
CDR3: CASSQEDRRQFF

V: TRBV2
J: TRBJ2-7
D: .
size: many
DNA: TGTGCCAGCAGGTATACTAGAGGCGAGCAGTACTTC
CDR3: CASRYTRGEQYF

V: TRBV12-3/TRBV12-4
J: TRBJ2-7
D: .
size: .
DNA: TGTGCCAGCAGTTTATTCCGGAGTTACTACGAGCAGTACTTC
CDR3: CASSLFRSYYEQYF

V: TRBV10-3
J: TRBJ2-3
D: .
size: many
DNA: TGTGCCATCAGGGAAAGGGACCACCCTTGGCAGTATTTT
CDR3: CAIRERDHPWQYF

V: TRBV29-1
J: TRBJ2-4
D: TRBD1
size: .
DNA: TGCAGCGTTGCACAGGGGGCGCCGGCCAAAAACATTCAGTACTTC
CDR3: CSVAQGAPAKNIQYF

V: TRBV7-9
J: TRBJ2-2
D: .
size: few
DNA: TGTGCCAGCAGCTTACAGGCCACCGGGGAGCTGTTTTTT
CDR3: CASSLQATGELFF

V: TRBV14
J: TRBJ2-1
D: TRBD1
size: few
DNA: TGTGCCAGCAGCCTAACTTATTCCGGGACAGGGAATTTCTTC
CDR3: CASSLTYSGTGNFF

V: TRBV4-2
J: TRBJ1-4
D: .
size: few
DNA: TGTGCCAGCAGGCAGGGCTCGACTAATGAAAAACTGTTTTTT
CDR3: CASRQGSTNEKLFF

V: TRBV29-1
J: TRBJ2-3
D: .
size: .
DNA: TGCAGCGTTGAAATTACGGCCTCAGATACGCAGTATTTT
CDR3: CSVEITASDTQYF

V: TRBV6-2/TRBV6-3
J: TRBJ1-5
D: .
size: few
DNA: TGTGCCAGCAGTTACTCCCAGGGTTCTCAGCCCCAGCATTTT
CDR3: CASSYSQGSQPQHF

V: TRBV5-1
J: TRBJ2-3
D: TRBD1
size: few
DNA: TGCGCCAGCAGCCCGGGACAGTACACAGATACGCAGTATTTT
CDR3: CASSPGQYTDTQYF

V: TRBV29-1
J: TRBJ1-3
D: TRBD1
size: few
DNA: TGCAGCGTCACCCTAGGACAGGGGGCAAACACCATATATTTT
CDR3: CSVTLGQGANTIYF

V: TRBV28
J: TRBJ1-4
D: TRBD1
size: .
DNA: TGTGCCAGCAGTCGGGGACAGGGACACGAAAAACTGTTTTTT
CDR3: CASSRGQGHEKLFF

V: TRBV27
J: TRBJ2-5
D: TRBD2
size: .
DNA: TGTGCCAGCAGTACTAGCGGGGGGGCATTGGAGACCCAGTACTTC
CDR3: CASSTSGGALETQYF

V: TRBV27
J: TRBJ2-2
D: .
size: .
DNA: TGTACCAGCAGTTTAGGAGGCCCCGGGGAGCTGTTTTTT
CDR3: CTSSLGGPGELFF

V: TRBV24-1
J: TRBJ2-2
D: .
size: .
DNA: TGTGCCACCAGTTCCAGGGCCCATAGCGGGGAGCTGTTTTTT
CDR3: CATSSRAHSGELFF

V: TRBV24-1
J: TRBJ2-1
D: .
size: many
DNA: TGTGCCACCAGTGAGGTACTAGGCGGTGAGCAGTTCTTC
CDR3: CATSEVLGGEQFF

V: TRBV7-2
J: TRBJ1-2
D: TRBD1
size: .
DNA: TGTGCCAGCAGCCCGAACCAAAGTGGGACAGGGGGAGGCTACACCTTC
CDR3: CASSPNQSGTGGGYTF

V: TRBV5-4
J: TRBJ2-1
D: TRBD1
size: few
DNA: TGTGCCAGCAGTCTAGACAGGGAGTTGTGGTTCTTC
CDR3: CASSLDRELWFF

V: TRBV5-6
J: TRBJ2-1
D: .
size: .
DNA: TGTGCCAGCAGCCAGGCTTGGGTCTCCCTCTCCTACAATGAGCAGTTCTTC
CDR3: CASSQAWVSLSYNEQFF

V: TRBV24-1
J: TRBJ2-1
D: .
size: .
DNA: TGTGCCACCAGTGATTCCTCTCGTCTTCTATACAATGAGCAGTTCTTC
CDR3: CATSDSSRLLYNEQFF

V: TRBV29-1
J: TRBJ2-3
D: TRBD1
size: .
DNA: TGCAGCCATGGGACAGGGGCGATCACAGATACGCAGTATTTT
CDR3: CSHGTGAITDTQYF

V: TRBV12-3/TRBV12-4
J: TRBJ2-7
D: .
size: .
DNA: TGTGCCAGCAAGACCGGGACGGCTTCCAGCGAGCAGTACTTC
CDR3: CASKTGTASSEQYF

V: TRBV6-1
J: TRBJ1-1
D: .
size: few
DNA: TGTGCCAGCAGTCTTACAGGTGCCCGTGATGAAGCTTTCTTT
CDR3: CASSLTGARDEAFF

V: TRBV7-2
J: TRBJ1-6
D: .
size: few
DNA: TGTGCCAGCAGCTCATCTCGCGGCGTGCCCCTCCACTTT
CDR3: CASSSSRGVPLHF

V: TRBV28
J: TRBJ1-5
D: .
size: many
DNA: TGTGCCAGCAGTTTTATTGGGGGGTGGGCGAGCAATCAGCCCCAGCATTTT
CDR3: CASSFIGGWASNQPQHF

V: TRBV10-3
J: TRBJ2-1
D: .
size: many
DNA: TGTGCCATCAGTGATACTCGGAGCAATGAGCAGTTCTTC
CDR3: CAISDTRSNEQFF

V: TRBV11-2
J: TRBJ1-4
D: TRBD1
size: .
DNA: TGTGCCAGCAGCTTAACAGGACAGGGGATAACTAATGAAAAACTGTTTTTT
CDR3: CASSLTGQGITNEKLFF

V: TRBV20-1
J: TRBJ2-7
D: TRBD2
size: many
DNA: TGCAGTGCTATGGCGACTAGCGGTTCCTACGAGCAGTACTTC
CDR3: CSAMATSGSYEQYF

V: TRBV24-1
J: TRBJ1-5
D: .
size: many
DNA: TGTGCCACCAGTGACCGACAGAGCCAAAACAATCAGCCCCAGCATTTT
CDR3: CATSDRQSQNNQPQHF

V: TRBV20-1
J: TRBJ2-2
D: TRBD1
size: few
DNA: TGCAGTGCCAAGGGGGGCCAGGGGGCGTTAGGGGAGCTGTTTTTT
CDR3: CSAKGGQGALGELFF

V: TRBV5-1
J: TRBJ2-5
D: .
size: .
DNA: TGCGCCAGCAGCCCAGATCAAGAGACCCAGTACTTC
CDR3: CASSPDQETQYF

V: TRBV28
J: TRBJ2-1
D: TRBD2
size: many
DNA: TGTGCCAGCAGTCAGGGACTAGCGGGAGTTCTCCATGAGCAGTTCTTC
CDR3: CASSQGLAGVLHEQFF

V: TRBV21-1
J: TRBJ1-2
D: .
size: many
DNA: TGTGCCAGCAGCAAATGGGACAGGGTTTCTGGCTACACCTTC
CDR3: CASSKWDRVSGYTF

V: TRBV7-6
J: TRBJ2-1
D: .
size: .
DNA: TGTGCCAGCAGCCCCCCGACCTGGAATGAGCAGTTCTTC
CDR3: CASSPPTWNEQFF

V: TRBV28
J: TRBJ1-1
D: TRBD1
size: .
DNA: TGTGCCAGCAGTTCAGGGGGAACAAACACTGAAGCTTTCTTT
CDR3: CASSSGGTNTEAFF

V: TRBV5-6
J: TRBJ2-5
D: .
size: .
DNA: TGTGCCAGCAGGTTGGGGGAAGGGACCGAGTACTTC
CDR3: CASRLGEGTEYF

V: TRBV29-1
J: TRBJ2-3
D: .
size: many
DNA: TGCAGCGTTCGAGGGACTAGCACAGATACGCAGTATTTT
CDR3: CSVRGTSTDTQYF

V: TRBV20-1
J: TRBJ1-2
D: .
size: .
DNA: TGCAGTGCCCGACGGGAGTCAGGGCGGGGTTTTGGCTACACCTTC
CDR3: CSARRESGRGFGYTF

V: TRBV4-1
J: TRBJ2-7
D: TRBD1
size: .
DNA: TGCGCCAGCAGCCAAGCGGACAGGGCGAAGGAGCAGTACTTC
CDR3: CASSQADRAKEQYF

V: TRBV7-2
J: TRBJ2-1
D: TRBD1
size: .
DNA: TGTGCCAGCAGCTTATTTCTGGGACAGCCTGAGCAGTTCTTC
CDR3: CASSLFLGQPEQFF